These 15 T cell receptor beta chains were all obtained from the same sample, sequenced in a study of T cells after posttransplantation cyclophosphamide. The protocol was immunoSEQ multiplex PCR, while the TCRdb copy is restricted to in-frame clones and leaves out a portion. The table shows over 9,000 clones, with 70% to 90% occurring only once. Busulfan-fludarabine conditioning, marrow transplant, and cyclophosphamide on days +3 and +4 were administered. The sample in question was PBMCs, obtained after allogeneic stem cell transplant with posttransplant cyclophosphamide. These receptor sequences come from a female patient aged 45-60 years who received an allogeneic stem cell transplant from a related donor, was CMV-positive, and had no GVHD. The T cells may partly be graft donor cells.

V usage is TRBV5-1 and J usage is TRBJ2-3; perhaps TRBD1 as D (5 bases). The CDR3 runs 17 residues. The V gene lost 4 bases and the J gene lost 2 bases, with 20 bases spanning the gap. Germline CDR1 and CDR2: SGHRS and YFSETQ. Written as DNA, the CDR3 is TGCGCCAGCAGCGCAGGTAGGGGTTTCTTATACACAGATACGCAGTATTTT. Translation gives CASSAGRGFLYTDTQYF.

This chain joins TRBV5-1 and TRBJ1-2, with D tentatively TRBD1 (5 bases). Germline CDR1 and CDR2: SGHRS and YFSETQ. This CDR3 is 14 amino acids long. V was trimmed by 4 bases and J by 4 bases, leaving 14 bases between them. The CDR3 DNA sequence: TGCGCCAGCAGCCGAGACAGCGGGTCCTATGGCTACACCTTC. It encodes CASSRDSGSYGYTF.

V gene TRBV7-8 combines with J gene TRBJ2-5; 10 bases are a match to TRBD2. The CDR3 is 17 residues long. Germline trimming cut 0 bases from V and 5 bases from J; bases unmatched to any gene: 9. Germline values: CDR1 SGHVS, CDR2 FQNEAQ. In nucleotides, the CDR3 is TGTGCCAGCAGCTTAGCGTCTAGCGGGGGCCTGGTCGAGACCCAGTACTTC. It encodes CASSLASSGGLVETQYF. Variable domain in full (rest from reference TRBV7-8 and TRBJ2-5): GAGVSQSPRYKVAKRGQDVALRCDPISGHVSLFWYQQALGQGPEFLTYFQNEAQLDKSGLPSDRFFAERPEGSVSTLKIQRTQQEDSAVYLCASSLASSGGLVETQYFGPGTRLLVL.

The chain has TRBV7-8 and TRBJ2-2; D call uncertain. Trimming removed 3 bases at V and 5 bases at J, with 10 bases between. This CDR3 has 14 residues. CDR1 is SGHVS, CDR2 FQNEAQ, per germline. CDR3 loop: CASSFMQFTGELFF. The CDR3 bases are TGTGCCAGCAGCTTCATGCAGTTTACCGGGGAGCTGTTTTTT.

The V gene is TRBV9, the J gene TRBJ1-2; maybe TRBD1 (6 bases). Germline V gene data show CDR1 as SGDLS and CDR2 as YYNGEE. V was cut by 4 bases and J by 5 bases, with 12 bases left in between. The CDR3 sequence is 13 residues long. The CDR3 nucleotides read TGTGCCAGCAGCTCGGGACAACTTTATGGCTACACCTTC. Its protein product is CASSSGQLYGYTF.

The chain employs TRBV18 and TRBJ2-7; TRBD2 is a possible D gene (6 bases). Per germline, CDR1 KGHSH and CDR2 LQKENI. V lost 2 bases and J lost 2, with 13 bases in between. This CDR3 has 15 residues. The CDR3 spells CASSPSVGGAYEQYF. In nucleotides, the CDR3 is TGTGCCAGCTCACCATCGGTCGGGGGAGCCTACGAGCAGTACTTC.

This chain links TRBV29-1 with TRBJ1-1; D not certain. V was clipped by 6 bases and J by 2 bases, with 7 bases between them. The CDR3 consists of 11 residues. Germline V gene lookup returns CDR1 SQVTM and CDR2 ANQGSEA. CDR3 nucleotides: TGCAGCGTGACACCTAACACTGAAGCTTTCTTT. This sequence encodes CSVTPNTEAFF.

The count of this clone is one. Other DNA sequences from this sample encode an identical CDR3 as well. The V and J genes are TRBV4-3 and TRBJ1-1; D not certain. Trimming removed 4 bases from V and 1 base from J, with 10 bases in between. From germline, CDR1 is LGHNA and CDR2 YSLEER. The CDR3 totals 14 residues. The CDR3 protein is CASSPSWQNTEAFF. DNA for the CDR3: TGCGCCAGCAGCCCGTCGTGGCAGAACACTGAAGCTTTCTTT.

This clone showed up just a few times. V is TRBV6-6 and J is TRBJ1-1, with D uncertain. From germline, CDR1 is MNHNY and CDR2 SVGAGI (reference sequence). Between the trimmed V and J ends, which lost 5 bases and 0 bases, there was a span of 7 bases. This CDR3 contains 13 residues. In DNA form, the CDR3 reads TGTGCCAGCAGTCAACAGATGAACACTGAAGCTTTCTTT. The encoded protein is CASSQQMNTEAFF.

This clone has just a few counts. The V and J genes are TRBV27 and TRBJ1-1, with no clear D. Trimming left V 3 bases short and J 4 bases short, with 21 bases between. CDR1 is MNHEY, CDR2 SMNVEV, per germline (reference sequence). The CDR3 contains 17 residues. CDR3 in DNA: TGTGCCAGCAGTTTCTTCCCTCAGCAGGTGGGTTTCACTGAAGCTTTCTTT. It yields the protein CASSFFPQQVGFTEAFF.

The chain employs TRBV5-6 and TRBJ2-5, with D maybe TRBD1 (5 bases). Deletions cut 6 bases from V and 5 bases from J, with 17 bases between. Germline V gene sequence: CDR1 SGHDT, CDR2 YYEEEE. The CDR3 sequence is 14 residues long. The CDR3 region is CASNPAGLRETQYF. In nucleotides, the CDR3 is TGTGCCAGCAACCCGGCAGGGCTCAGGGAGACCCAGTACTTC.

The chain joins TRBV5-1 to TRBJ1-4; the D is unclear. Germline V CDR1 and CDR2: SGHRS, YFSETQ. The CDR3 loop spans 14 amino acids. V lost 2 bases to trimming and J lost 4 bases, with 9 bases between them. The CDR3, as DNA: TGCGCCAGCAGCTTACAGTATTTTAATGAAAAACTGTTTTTT. Translating gives CASSLQYFNEKLFF.

V and J are TRBV19 and TRBJ1-5, with D perhaps TRBD1 (5 bases). This CDR3 region has 15 residues. Germline V gives CDR1 LNHDA, CDR2 SQIVND (reference sequence). The V end was cut by 0 bases, the J end by 1 base, with 7 bases between. CDR3 region: CASSIDRGSNQPQHF. The CDR3 DNA follows: TGTGCCAGTAGTATAGATAGGGGAAGCAATCAGCCCCAGCATTTT.

The V gene is TRBV28, the J gene TRBJ1-4, with D possibly matching TRBD1 (6 bases). CDR1 and CDR2 (germline): MDHEN, SYDVKM. Trimming took off 1 base at V and 9 bases at J, with 12 bases between the two ends. This CDR3 has 14 residues. For the CDR3, the DNA is TGTGCCAGCAGTTTATCTGCAGGGGTGAAAAAACTGTTTTTT. Its translation is CASSLSAGVKKLFF.

The chain carries TRBV7-9 and TRBJ2-2, with 7 bases fitting TRBD2. The CDR3 totals 15 residues. J lost 4 bases, V lost 5 bases, and 7 bases had no gene match. The V gene's germline CDR1 is SEHNR and CDR2 FQNEAQ (reference sequence). CDR3 sequence reads: CASSPGGGITGELFF. CDR3 coding DNA: TGTGCCAGCAGCCCCGGCGGGGGAATCACCGGGGAGCTGTTTTTT.